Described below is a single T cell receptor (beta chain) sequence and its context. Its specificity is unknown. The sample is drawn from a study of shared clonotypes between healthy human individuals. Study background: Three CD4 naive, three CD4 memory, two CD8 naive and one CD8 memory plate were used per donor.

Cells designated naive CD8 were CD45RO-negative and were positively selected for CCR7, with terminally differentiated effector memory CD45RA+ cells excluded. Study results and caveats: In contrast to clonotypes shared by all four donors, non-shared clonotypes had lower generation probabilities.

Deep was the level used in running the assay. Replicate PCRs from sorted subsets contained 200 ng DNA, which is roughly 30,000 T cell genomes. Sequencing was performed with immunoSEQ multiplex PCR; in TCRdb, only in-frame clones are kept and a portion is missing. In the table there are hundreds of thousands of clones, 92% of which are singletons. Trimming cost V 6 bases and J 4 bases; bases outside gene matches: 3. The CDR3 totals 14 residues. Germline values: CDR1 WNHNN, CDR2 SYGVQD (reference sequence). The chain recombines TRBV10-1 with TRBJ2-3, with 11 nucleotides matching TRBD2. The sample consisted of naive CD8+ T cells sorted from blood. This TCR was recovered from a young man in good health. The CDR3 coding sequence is TGCGCCAGCAGCCAACTAGCGGGGGCAGATACGCAGTATTTT. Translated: CASSQLAGADTQYF.